This paragraph reports one T cell receptor (beta chain). Its antigen is as yet unknown. This specimen comes from a study of T cell responses to AZD1222 COVID-19 vaccine. On the study more broadly: Pooled together were second doses at about 4 or about 12 weeks.

The germline V gene has CDR1 MNHEY and CDR2 SVGEGT. The length of the CDR3 is 14 residues. Trimming shortened V by 6 bases and J by 4 bases, and 15 bases separated the two germline ends. Study-level points and caveats: The donor group comprised mostly white British people and more females; the analysis possibly underestimated clonal diversity. Two AZD1222 doses significantly raised spike-specific TCR breadth and depth over controls. Across the whole spike, CD4 TCRs peaked at regions 160-218 and 743-854.

Generated by immunoSEQ multiplex PCR, the TCRdb table keeps only in-frame clones and is missing some. The table includes about 100,000 clones, around 87% detected once. The chain recombines TRBV6-2 or TRBV6-3 with TRBJ1-2; no reliable D call. This sequence was found in an adult in good health. Here the sequenced sample was peripheral blood, taken on day 0 of AZD1222 vaccination. The CDR3 nucleotides read TGTGCCAGCAGCCCAGAAGGAAGAGCCTATGGCTACACCTTC. It encodes CASSPEGRAYGYTF.